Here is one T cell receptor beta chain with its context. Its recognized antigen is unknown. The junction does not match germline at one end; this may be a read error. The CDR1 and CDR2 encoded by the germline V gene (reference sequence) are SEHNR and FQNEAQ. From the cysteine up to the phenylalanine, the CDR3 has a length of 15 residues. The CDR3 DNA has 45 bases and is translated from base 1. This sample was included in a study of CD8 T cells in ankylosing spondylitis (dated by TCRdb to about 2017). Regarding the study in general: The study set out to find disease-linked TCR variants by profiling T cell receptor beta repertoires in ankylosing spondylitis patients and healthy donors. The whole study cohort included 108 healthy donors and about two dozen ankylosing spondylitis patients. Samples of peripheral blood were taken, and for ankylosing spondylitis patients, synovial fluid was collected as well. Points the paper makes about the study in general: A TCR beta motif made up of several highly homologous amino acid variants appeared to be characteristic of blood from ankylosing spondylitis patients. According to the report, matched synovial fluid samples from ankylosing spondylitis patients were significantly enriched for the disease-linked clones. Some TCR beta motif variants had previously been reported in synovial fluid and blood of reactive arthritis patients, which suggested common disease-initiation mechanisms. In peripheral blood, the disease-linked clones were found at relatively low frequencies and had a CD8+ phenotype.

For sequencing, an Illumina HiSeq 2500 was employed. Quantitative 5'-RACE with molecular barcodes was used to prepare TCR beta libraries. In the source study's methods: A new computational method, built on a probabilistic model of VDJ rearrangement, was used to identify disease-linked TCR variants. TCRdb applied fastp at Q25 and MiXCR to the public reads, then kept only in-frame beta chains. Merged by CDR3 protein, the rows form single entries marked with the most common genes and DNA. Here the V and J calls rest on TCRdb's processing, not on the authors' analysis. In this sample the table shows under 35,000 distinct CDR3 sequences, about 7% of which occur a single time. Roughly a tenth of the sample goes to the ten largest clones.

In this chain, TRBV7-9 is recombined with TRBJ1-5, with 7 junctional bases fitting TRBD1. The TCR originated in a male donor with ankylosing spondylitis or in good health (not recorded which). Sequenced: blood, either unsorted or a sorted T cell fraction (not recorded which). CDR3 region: CSSSSLGTVNQPQHF. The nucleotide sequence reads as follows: TGTTCCAGCAGCTCCCTTGGGACAGTTAATCAGCCCCAGCATTTT.